This T cell receptor (beta chain) was recorded in a study of CD8 T cells in ankylosing spondylitis. V lost 5 bases, J lost 4 bases, and 9 bases stayed unmatched. The CDR3 has 15 amino acids. This clonotype was counted many times. What it binds is unknown. General study findings and limits: Disease-linked clones, CD8+, were relatively rare in peripheral blood. Clones linked to disease were reported to show significant enrichment in matched ankylosing spondylitis synovial fluid. Blood of patients with ankylosing spondylitis appeared to be characterized by a TCR beta motif of about eight highly homologous variants.

Quantitative molecular-barcoded 5'-RACE generated the TCR beta libraries. TCRdb re-called the 5' RACE reads with MiXCR, one entry per CDR3 protein. The table has around 490,000 distinct CDR3 sequences, approximately 5.3% seen once. Sequences were obtained from blood, either unsorted or a sorted T cell fraction (not recorded which). This sequence joins TRBV12-3 or TRBV12-4 and TRBJ2-7; TRBD1 aligns across 9 bases. The receptor was derived from a male donor with ankylosing spondylitis. Here the CDR3 reads CASSPWDRDGYEQYF. The CDR3 DNA follows: TGTGCCAGCAGTCCATGGGACAGGGACGGGTACGAGCAGTACTTC.